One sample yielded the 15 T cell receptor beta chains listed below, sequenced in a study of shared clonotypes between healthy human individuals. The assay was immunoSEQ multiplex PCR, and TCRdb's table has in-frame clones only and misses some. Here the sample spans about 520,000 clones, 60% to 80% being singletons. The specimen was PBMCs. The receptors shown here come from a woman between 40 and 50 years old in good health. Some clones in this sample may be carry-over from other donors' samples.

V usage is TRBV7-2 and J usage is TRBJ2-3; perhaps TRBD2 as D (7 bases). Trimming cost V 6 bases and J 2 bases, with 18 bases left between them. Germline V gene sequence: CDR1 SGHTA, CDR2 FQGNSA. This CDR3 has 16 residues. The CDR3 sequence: CASSSRAGAPTDTQYF. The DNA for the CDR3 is TGTGCCAGCAGTTCGAGGGCGGGGGCACCCACAGATACGCAGTATTTT.

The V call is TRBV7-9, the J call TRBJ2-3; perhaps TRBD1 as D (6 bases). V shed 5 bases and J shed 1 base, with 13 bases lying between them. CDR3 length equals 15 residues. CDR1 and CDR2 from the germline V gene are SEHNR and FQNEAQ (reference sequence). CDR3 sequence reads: CASSPRDIRTDTQYF. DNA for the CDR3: TGTGCCAGCAGCCCCCGGGACATTCGCACAGATACGCAGTATTTT.

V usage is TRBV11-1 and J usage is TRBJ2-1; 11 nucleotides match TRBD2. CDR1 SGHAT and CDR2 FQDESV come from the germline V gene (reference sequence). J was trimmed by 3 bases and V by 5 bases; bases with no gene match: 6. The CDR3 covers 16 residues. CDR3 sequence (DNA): TGTGCCAGCAGCCCAACCGGGACTAGCGGCTACAATGAGCAGTTCTTC. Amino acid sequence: CASSPTGTSGYNEQFF. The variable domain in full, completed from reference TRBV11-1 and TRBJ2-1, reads EAEVAQSPRYKITEKSQAVAFWCDPISGHATLYWYRQILGQGPELLVQFQDESVVDDSQLPKDRFSAERLKGVDSTLKIQPAELGDSAMYLCASSPTGTSGYNEQFFGPGTRLTVL.

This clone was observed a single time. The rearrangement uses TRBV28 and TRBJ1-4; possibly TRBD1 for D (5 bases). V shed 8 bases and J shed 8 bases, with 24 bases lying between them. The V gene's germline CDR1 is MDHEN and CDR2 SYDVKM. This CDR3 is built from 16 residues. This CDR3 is CASYKMGRGRKEKLFF. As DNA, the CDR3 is TGTGCCAGCTATAAGATGGGGCGGGGGAGGAAAGAAAAACTGTTTTTT.

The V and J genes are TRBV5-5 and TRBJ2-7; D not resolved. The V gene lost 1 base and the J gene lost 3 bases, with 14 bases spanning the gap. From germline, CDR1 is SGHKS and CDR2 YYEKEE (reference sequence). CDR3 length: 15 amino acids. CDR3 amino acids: CASSLSLVLVYEQYF. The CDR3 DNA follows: TGTGCCAGCAGCTTGTCACTGGTATTGGTCTACGAGCAGTACTTC.

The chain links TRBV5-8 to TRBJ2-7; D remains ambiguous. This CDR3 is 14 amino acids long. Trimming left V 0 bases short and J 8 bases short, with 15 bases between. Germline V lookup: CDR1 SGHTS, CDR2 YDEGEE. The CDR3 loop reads CASSLGATAWKQYF. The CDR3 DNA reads TGTGCCAGCAGCTTGGGGGCGACTGCTTGGAAGCAGTACTTC. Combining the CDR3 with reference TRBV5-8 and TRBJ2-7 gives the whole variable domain EAGVTQSPTHLIKTRGQQATLRCSPISGHTSVYWYQQALGLGLQFLLWYDEGEERNRGNFPPRFSGRQFPNYSSELNVNALELEDSALYLCASSLGATAWKQYFGPGTRLTVT.

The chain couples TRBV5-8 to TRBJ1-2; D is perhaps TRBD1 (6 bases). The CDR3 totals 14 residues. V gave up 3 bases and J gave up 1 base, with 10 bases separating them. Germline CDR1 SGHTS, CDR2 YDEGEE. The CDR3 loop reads CASSSRRGNYGYTF. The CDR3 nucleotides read TGTGCCAGCAGCTCGCGCAGGGGTAACTATGGCTACACCTTC.

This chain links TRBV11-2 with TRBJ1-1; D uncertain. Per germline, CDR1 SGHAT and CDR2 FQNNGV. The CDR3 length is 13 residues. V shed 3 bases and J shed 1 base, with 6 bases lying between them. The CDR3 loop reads CASSLHGNTEAFF. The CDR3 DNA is TGTGCCAGCAGCTTGCACGGGAACACTGAAGCTTTCTTT.

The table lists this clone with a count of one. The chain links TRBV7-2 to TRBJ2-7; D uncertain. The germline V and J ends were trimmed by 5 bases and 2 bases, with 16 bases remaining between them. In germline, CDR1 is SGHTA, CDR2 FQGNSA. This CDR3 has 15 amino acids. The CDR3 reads CASSGHPAGAYEQYF. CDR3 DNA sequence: TGTGCCAGCAGCGGCCACCCGGCTGGAGCCTACGAGCAGTACTTC.

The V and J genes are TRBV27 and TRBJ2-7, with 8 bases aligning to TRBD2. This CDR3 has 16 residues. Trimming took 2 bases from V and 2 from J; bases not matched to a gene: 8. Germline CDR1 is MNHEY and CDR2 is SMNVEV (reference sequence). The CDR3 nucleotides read TGTGCCAGCAGTTTAAGTTACGGGAGGGATCCCTACGAGCAGTACTTC. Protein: CASSLSYGRDPYEQYF.

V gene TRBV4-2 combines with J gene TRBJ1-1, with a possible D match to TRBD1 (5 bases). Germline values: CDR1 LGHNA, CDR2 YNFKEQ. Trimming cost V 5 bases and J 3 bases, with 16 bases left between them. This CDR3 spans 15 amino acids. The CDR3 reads CASSLGGHPYTEAFF. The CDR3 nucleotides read TGTGCCAGCAGCTTGGGAGGACACCCATACACTGAAGCTTTCTTT.

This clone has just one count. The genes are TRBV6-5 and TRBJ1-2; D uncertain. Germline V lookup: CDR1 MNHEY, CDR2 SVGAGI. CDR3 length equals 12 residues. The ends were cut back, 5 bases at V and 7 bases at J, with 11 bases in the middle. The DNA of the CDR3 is TGTGCCAGCAGTCCACCTGGTGGTGGCTACACCTTC. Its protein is CASSPPGGGYTF.

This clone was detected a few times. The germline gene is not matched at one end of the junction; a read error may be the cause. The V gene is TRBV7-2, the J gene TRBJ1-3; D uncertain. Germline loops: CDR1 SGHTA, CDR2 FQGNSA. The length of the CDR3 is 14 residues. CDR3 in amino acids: CASSLAAGQPSEDF. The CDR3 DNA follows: TGTGCCAGCAGCTTAGCGGCCGGGCAGCCCTCGGAAGATTTT.

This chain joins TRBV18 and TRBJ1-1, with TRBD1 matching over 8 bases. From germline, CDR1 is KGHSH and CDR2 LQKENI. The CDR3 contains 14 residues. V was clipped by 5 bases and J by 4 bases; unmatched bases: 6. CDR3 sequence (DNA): TGTGCCAGCTCATGGACAGGGTTGGCCACTGAAGCTTTCTTT. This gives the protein CASSWTGLATEAFF.

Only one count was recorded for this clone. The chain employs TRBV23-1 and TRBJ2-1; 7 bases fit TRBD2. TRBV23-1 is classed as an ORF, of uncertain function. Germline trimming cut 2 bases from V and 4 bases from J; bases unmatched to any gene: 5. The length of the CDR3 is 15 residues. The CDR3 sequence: CASSQGRGEYNEQFF. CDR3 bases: TGCGCCAGCAGTCAAGGCCGGGGGGAATACAATGAGCAGTTCTTC.